These 10 T cell receptor beta chains came from one sample sequenced in a study of T cell repertoires in cytomegalovirus infection. Each CDR3 protein is one row after TCRdb ran MiXCR on the reads. The data show hundreds of thousands of distinct CDR3 sequences, with around 31% seen just once and more than 12% held by the top ten. These receptors are not linked to any known antigen. This sample comprised cultured CD8+ T cells from PBMCs, obtained from culture after CMV antigen stimulation. Receptors were obtained from a human donor in good health (CMV status not recorded). Some clones in this sample may be carry-over from other donors' samples.

This clonotype was seen a few times. The gene calls are TRBV7-3 and TRBJ2-1; maybe TRBD1 (6 bases). From germline, CDR1 is SGHTA and CDR2 FQGTGA. Trimming took 5 bases from V and 8 from J, leaving 10 bases between them. There are 12 residues in the CDR3. The CDR3 here is CASSETGYEQFF. CDR3 DNA sequence: TGTGCCAGCAGCGAAACAGGGTATGAGCAGTTCTTC.

The CDR3 sequence is CASSPVPGGYNEQFF. The CDR3 DNA reads TGTGCCAGCAGCCCTGTCCCAGGGGGATACAATGAGCAGTTCTTC. This sequence joins TRBV12-3 or TRBV12-4 and TRBJ2-1, with 7 bases fitting TRBD1. J was trimmed by 4 bases and V by 6 bases; bases with no gene match: 9. The CDR3 covers 15 residues.

The table lists this clonotype with many counts. The rearrangement links TRBV28 to TRBJ2-5; D unresolved. Germline values: CDR1 MDHEN, CDR2 SYDVKM. The CDR3 spans 17 residues. Trimming removed 1 base from V and 5 bases from J, with 20 bases in between. The CDR3 DNA reads as TGTGCCAGCAGTTTATCCTCGTACGACGCCATCGGGGAGACCCAGTACTTC. As protein: CASSLSSYDAIGETQYF.

This clonotype was detected only a few times. The CDR3 coding sequence is TGTGCCAGCAGTTACTCACCCGGCAGAACCTACGAGCAGTACTTC. Its translation: CASSYSPGRTYEQYF. The chain recombines TRBV6-6 with TRBJ2-7; D ambiguous. The germline V gene encodes CDR1 MNHNY and CDR2 SVGAGI (reference sequence). The length of the CDR3 is 15 residues. Trimming pared 0 bases from V and 2 bases from J, leaving 11 bases between.

This clonotype has only a few counts. DNA for the CDR3: TGTGCCAGCAGCCTAAGGTACGGGTCCAATGAGCAGTTCTTC. Translated, it gives CASSLRYGSNEQFF. The chain recombines TRBV11-3 with TRBJ2-1; D unclear. The CDR3 is 14 amino acids. V dropped 5 bases and J dropped 6 bases, with 14 bases sitting between them. Looked up from germline, CDR1 is SGHNT and CDR2 is YENEEA.

This clonotype occurred a few times. The chain joins TRBV20-1 to TRBJ1-2; D remains unclear. The CDR3 runs to 13 residues. The V end lost 0 bases, the J end lost 2 bases, and 7 bases lay between the germline ends. Germline V lookup: CDR1 DFQATT, CDR2 SNEGSKA (reference sequence). DNA of the CDR3: TGCAGTGCTAGAGACGGAGGAAACTATGGCTACACCTTC. It translates to CSARDGGNYGYTF.

This clonotype is labeled as medium-sized. The chain carries TRBV15 and TRBJ2-7; D possibly corresponds to TRBD1 (6 bases). Trimming cost V 2 bases and J 0 bases, with 11 bases left between them. Germline V gives CDR1 LNHNV, CDR2 YYDKDF (reference sequence). The CDR3 has 15 residues. This chain's CDR3 is CATSRTGTYSYEQYF. The CDR3, as DNA: TGTGCCACCAGCAGAACCGGGACATACTCCTACGAGCAGTACTTC.

About this clonotype itself: As the CDR3 is not closed by the conserved phenylalanine or tryptophan, this likely results from a read error. The CDR3 DNA is TGTGCCAGCAGTGTCTCACGGTCTAGCACAGATACGCAGTATTCT. This gives the protein CASSVSRSSTDTQYS. The chain employs TRBV6-5 and TRBJ2-3; D gene uncertain. CDR3 length: 15 amino acids. Germline CDR1 reads MNHEY; CDR2 reads SVGAGI. V was trimmed by 5 bases and J by 0 bases, leaving 12 bases between them.

This clonotype was seen just once. The junction shows a germline mismatch at one end, possibly a read error. The chain is built from TRBV19 and TRBJ1-6; 10 bases match TRBD1. CDR1 is LNHDA and CDR2 is SQIVND in the germline V gene (reference sequence). The CDR3 is made up of 15 amino acids. In DNA form, the CDR3 reads TGTACCAGTAGTCAACTAGGGACAGGGGATTCACCCCTCCACTTT. Encoded protein: CTSSQLGTGDSPLHF.

This clonotype has more than one count but fewer than ten. The V and J genes are TRBV29-1 and TRBJ2-5, with D possibly TRBD1 on 6 matching bases. The germline V gene encodes CDR1 SQVTM and CDR2 ANQGSEA. This CDR3 is built from 16 residues. The ends were cut back, 3 bases at V and 1 base at J, with 18 bases in the middle. The CDR3 here is CSVDGSGQGTQETQYF. Here the CDR3 DNA reads TGCAGCGTTGACGGGTCCGGGCAGGGGACCCAAGAGACCCAGTACTTC. The variable domain in full, completed from reference TRBV29-1 and TRBJ2-5, reads SAVISQKPSRDICQRGTSLTIQCQVDSQVTMMFWYRQQPGQSLTLIATANQGSEATYESGFVIDKFPISRPNLTFSTLTVSNMSPEDSSIYLCSVDGSGQGTQETQYFGPGTRLLVL.